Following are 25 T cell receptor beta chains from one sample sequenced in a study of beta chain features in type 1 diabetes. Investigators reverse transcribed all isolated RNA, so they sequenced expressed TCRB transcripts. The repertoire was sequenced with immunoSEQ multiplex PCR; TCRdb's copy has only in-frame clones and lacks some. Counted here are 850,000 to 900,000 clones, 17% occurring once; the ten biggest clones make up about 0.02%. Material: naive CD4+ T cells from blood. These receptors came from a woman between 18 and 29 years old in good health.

The CDR3 sequence: CASSLGAGDDEQYF. The CDR3 nucleotides are TGCGCCAGCAGCTTGGGAGCGGGAGACGACGAGCAGTACTTC. This chain links TRBV5-1 with TRBJ2-7; 8 bases agree with TRBD2. J gave up 5 bases and V 0 bases, and 4 bases lay outside the gene matches. CDR3 length: 14 residues. Per germline, CDR1 SGHRS and CDR2 YFSETQ.

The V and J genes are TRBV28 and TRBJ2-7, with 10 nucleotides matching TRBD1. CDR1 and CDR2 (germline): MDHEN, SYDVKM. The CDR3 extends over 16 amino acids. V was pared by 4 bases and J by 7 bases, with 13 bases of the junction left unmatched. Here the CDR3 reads CASSSTLGQGIKEQYF. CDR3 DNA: TGTGCCAGCAGTTCTACCTTGGGACAGGGGATTAAGGAGCAGTACTTC.

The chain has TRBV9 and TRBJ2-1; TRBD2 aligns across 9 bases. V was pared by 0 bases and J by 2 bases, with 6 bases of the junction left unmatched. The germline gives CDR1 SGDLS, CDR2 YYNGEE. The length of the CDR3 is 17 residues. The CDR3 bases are TGTGCCAGCAGCGTAGCTGAGGGACTAGCAGCCTACAATGAGCAGTTCTTC. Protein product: CASSVAEGLAAYNEQFF.

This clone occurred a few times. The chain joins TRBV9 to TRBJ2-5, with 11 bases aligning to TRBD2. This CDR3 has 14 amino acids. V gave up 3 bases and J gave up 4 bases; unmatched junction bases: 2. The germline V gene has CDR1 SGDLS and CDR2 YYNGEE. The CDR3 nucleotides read TGTGCCAGCAGCGCTGGGACTAGCGGAGAGACCCAGTACTTC. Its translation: CASSAGTSGETQYF.

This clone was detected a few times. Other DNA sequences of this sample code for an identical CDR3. The CDR3 nucleotides are TGTGCCAGCAGCTTTAGCGGAAGCACAGATACGCAGTATTTT. Its translation: CASSFSGSTDTQYF. This chain connects TRBV7-3 to TRBJ2-3, with D possibly TRBD2 on 6 matching bases. Deletions cut 3 bases from V and 0 bases from J, with 7 bases between. This CDR3 comprises 14 residues. Germline V gene data show CDR1 as SGHTA and CDR2 as FQGTGA.

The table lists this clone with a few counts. CDR3: CASSQSYSGIGFGELFF. CDR3 DNA: TGCGCCAGCAGCCAGAGTTATAGCGGGATAGGGTTCGGGGAGCTGTTTTTT. The chain couples TRBV4-3 to TRBJ2-2; TRBD2 matches 8 bases. After removal of 3 bases from V and 7 bases from J, the junction contained 13 bases not matched to a gene. CDR3 size: 17 residues. Germline CDR1 reads LGHNA; CDR2 reads YSLEER.

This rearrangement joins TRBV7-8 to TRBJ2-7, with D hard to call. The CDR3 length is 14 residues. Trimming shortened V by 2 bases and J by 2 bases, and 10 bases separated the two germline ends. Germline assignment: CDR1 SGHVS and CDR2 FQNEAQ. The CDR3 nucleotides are TGTGCCAGCAGCTTATCCCCGGGTCCCTACGAGCAGTACTTC. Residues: CASSLSPGPYEQYF.

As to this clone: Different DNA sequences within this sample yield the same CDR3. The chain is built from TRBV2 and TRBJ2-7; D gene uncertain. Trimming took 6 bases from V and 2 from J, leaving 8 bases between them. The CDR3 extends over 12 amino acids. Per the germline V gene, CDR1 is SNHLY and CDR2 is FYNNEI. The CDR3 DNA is TGTGCCAGCAGGGGAACCGCCTACGAGCAGTACTTC. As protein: CASRGTAYEQYF. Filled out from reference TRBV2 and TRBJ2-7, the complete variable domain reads EPEVTQTPSHQVTQMGQEVILRCVPISNHLYFYWYRQILGQKVEFLVSFYNNEISEKSEIFDDQFSVERPDGSNFTLKIRSTKLEDSAMYFCASRGTAYEQYFGPGTRLTVT.

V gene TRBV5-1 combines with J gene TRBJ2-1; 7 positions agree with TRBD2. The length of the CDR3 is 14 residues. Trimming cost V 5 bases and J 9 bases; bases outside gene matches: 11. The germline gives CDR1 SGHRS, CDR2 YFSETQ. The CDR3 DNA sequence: TGCGCCAGCAGATCGGTGGGAGGGCCAGTTGAGCAGTTCTTC. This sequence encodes CASRSVGGPVEQFF.

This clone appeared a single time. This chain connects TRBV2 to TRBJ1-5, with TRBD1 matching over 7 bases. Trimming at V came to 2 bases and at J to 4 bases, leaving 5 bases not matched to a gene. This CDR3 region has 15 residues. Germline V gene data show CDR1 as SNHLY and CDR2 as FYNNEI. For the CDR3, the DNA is TGTGCCAGCAGTGAACAGACAGGGAGTAATCAGCCCCAGCATTTT. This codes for CASSEQTGSNQPQHF.

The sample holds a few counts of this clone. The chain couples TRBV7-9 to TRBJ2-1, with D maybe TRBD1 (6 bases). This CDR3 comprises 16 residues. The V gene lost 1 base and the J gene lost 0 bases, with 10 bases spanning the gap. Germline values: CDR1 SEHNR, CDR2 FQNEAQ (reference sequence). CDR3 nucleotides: TGTGCCAGCAGCTTAGGGGCAGGGGCCTCCTACAATGAGCAGTTCTTC. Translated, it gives CASSLGAGASYNEQFF.

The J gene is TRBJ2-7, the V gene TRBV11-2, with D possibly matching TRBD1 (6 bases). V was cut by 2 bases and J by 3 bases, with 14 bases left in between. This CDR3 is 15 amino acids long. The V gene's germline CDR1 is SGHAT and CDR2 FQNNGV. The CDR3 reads CASSLRDKGNYEQYF. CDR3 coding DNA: TGTGCCAGCAGCTTAAGGGACAAAGGCAACTACGAGCAGTACTTC.

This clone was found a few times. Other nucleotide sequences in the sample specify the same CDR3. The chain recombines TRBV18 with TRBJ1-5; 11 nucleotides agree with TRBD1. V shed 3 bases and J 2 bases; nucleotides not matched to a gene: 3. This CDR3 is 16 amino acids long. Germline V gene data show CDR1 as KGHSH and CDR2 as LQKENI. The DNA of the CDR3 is TGTGCCAGCTCACCCGGGACAGGGGGGGGCAATCAGCCCCAGCATTTT. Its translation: CASSPGTGGGNQPQHF.

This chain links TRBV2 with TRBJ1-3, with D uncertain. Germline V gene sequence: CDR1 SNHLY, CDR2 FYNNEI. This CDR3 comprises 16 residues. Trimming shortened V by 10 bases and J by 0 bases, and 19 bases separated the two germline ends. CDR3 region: CATRSSSHYSGNTIYF. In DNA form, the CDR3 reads TGTGCCACCCGGAGCAGTTCCCATTACTCTGGAAACACCATATATTTT.

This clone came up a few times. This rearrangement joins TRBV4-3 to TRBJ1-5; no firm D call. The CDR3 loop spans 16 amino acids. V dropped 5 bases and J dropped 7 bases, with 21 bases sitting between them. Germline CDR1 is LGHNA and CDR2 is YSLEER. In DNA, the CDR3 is TGCGCCAGCAGCGTCAATCTGGCGATAGCCGGCCAGCCCCAGCATTTT. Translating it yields CASSVNLAIAGQPQHF.

This chain's CDR3 is CASLGRQHTGELFF. The CDR3, as DNA: TGTGCCAGCCTGGGGCGCCAGCACACCGGGGAGCTGTTTTTT. The V and J genes are TRBV6-5 and TRBJ2-2; possible D gene TRBD1, 5 bases. Germline V lookup: CDR1 MNHEY, CDR2 SVGAGI. This CDR3 has 14 amino acids. V lost 8 bases and J 3 bases, leaving 13 bases between the germline ends.

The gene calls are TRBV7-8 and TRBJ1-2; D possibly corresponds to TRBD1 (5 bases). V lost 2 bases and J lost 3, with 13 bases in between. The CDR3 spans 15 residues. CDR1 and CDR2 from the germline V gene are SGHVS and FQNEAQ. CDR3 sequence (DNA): TGTGCCAGCAGCTTAAGAGGGGACCTCGACTATGGCTACACCTTC. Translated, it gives CASSLRGDLDYGYTF.

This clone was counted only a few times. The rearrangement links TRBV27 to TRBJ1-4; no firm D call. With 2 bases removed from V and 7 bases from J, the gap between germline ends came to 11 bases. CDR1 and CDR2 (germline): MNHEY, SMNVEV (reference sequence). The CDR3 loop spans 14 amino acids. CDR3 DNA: TGTGCCAGCAGTTTAGGGTCCTCCCCTGAAAAACTGTTTTTT. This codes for CASSLGSSPEKLFF.

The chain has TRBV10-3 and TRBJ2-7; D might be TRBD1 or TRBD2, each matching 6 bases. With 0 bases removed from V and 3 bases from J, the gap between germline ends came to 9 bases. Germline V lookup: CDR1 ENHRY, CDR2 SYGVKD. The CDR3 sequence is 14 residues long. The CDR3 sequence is CAISESGGHYEQYF. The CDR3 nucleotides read TGTGCCATCAGTGAGTCTGGGGGGCACTACGAGCAGTACTTC.

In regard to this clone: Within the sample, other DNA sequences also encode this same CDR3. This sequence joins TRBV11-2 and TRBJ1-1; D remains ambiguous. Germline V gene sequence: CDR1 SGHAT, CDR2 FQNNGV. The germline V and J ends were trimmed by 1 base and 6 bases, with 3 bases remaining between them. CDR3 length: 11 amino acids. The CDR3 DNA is TGTGCCAGCAGCTTAGTTGCTGAAGCTTTCTTT. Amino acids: CASSLVAEAFF.

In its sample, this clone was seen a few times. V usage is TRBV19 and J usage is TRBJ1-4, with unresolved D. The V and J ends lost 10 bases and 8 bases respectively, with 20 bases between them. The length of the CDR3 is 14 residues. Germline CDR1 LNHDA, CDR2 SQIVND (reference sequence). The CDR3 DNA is TGTGCCACAGCACGGTTGGGCCAAGACGAAAAACTGTTTTTT. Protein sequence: CATARLGQDEKLFF.

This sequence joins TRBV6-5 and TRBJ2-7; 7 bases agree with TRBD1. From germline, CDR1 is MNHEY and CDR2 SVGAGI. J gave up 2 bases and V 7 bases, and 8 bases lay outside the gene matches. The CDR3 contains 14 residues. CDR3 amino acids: CASNLQGHAYEQYF. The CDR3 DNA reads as TGTGCCAGCAACTTACAGGGGCACGCCTACGAGCAGTACTTC.

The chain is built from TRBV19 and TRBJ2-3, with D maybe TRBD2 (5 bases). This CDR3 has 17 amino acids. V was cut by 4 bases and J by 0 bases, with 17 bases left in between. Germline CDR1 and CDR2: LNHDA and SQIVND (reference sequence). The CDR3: CASSSRARAPSTDTQYF. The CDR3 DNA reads TGTGCCAGTAGTAGCCGCGCGCGGGCACCCAGCACAGATACGCAGTATTTT.

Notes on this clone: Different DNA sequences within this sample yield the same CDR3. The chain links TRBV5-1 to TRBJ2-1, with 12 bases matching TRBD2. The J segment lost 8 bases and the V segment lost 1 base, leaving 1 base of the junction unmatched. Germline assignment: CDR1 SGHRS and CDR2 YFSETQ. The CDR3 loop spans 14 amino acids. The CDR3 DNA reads TGCGCCAGCAGCTTGACTAGCGGGAGGTATGAGCAGTTCTTC. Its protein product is CASSLTSGRYEQFF.

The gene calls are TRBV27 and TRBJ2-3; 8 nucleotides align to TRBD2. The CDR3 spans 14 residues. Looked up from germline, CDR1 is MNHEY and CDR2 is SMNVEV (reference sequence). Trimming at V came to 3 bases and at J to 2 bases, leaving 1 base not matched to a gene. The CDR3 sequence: CASSFSGITDTQYF. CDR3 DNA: TGTGCCAGCAGTTTTAGCGGGATCACAGATACGCAGTATTTT.